These T cell receptor beta chains were read from a single sample in a study of blood T cell repertoires in COVID-19. Assay: immunoSEQ multiplex PCR; the TCRdb copy retains only in-frame clones and omits some. The sample includes about 200,000 clones, 75% to 90% of them seen just once. The sequencing sample was made of peripheral blood. The receptors originated from a woman aged 80 or older with COVID-19, enrolled during active disease. Both conserved end residues are part of each CDR3. Fields, in order: J gene, clone size, V gene, D gene, CDR3 length, CDR3 DNA, CDR3 protein. The D gene is left open where the match is weak. Rows give clone size only sometimes, using once, few, many, or a class for an expanded clone.

TRBJ1-1	NA	TRBV7-2	TRBD1	14	TGTGCCAGCAGTCGACGGGACAGGGACACTGAAGCTTTCTTT	CASSRRDRDTEAFF
TRBJ1-3	NA	TRBV5-1	NA	13	TGCGCCAGCAGCCCAGTCTCTGGAAACACCATATATTTT	CASSPVSGNTIYF
TRBJ2-5	NA	TRBV24-1	NA	15	TGTGCCACCAGTGATTCCCGGACTCGCCAAGAGACCCAGTACTTC	CATSDSRTRQETQYF
TRBJ1-2	NA	TRBV10-3	NA	12	TGTGCCATATCAGGGGCAGGTCGGGGCTACACCTTC	CAISGAGRGYTF
TRBJ2-2	once	TRBV5-1	TRBD1	15	TGCGCCAGCAGCTTGGGGAAGGGGGCGGCCGGGGAGCTGTTTTTT	CASSLGKGAAGELFF
TRBJ2-2	NA	TRBV19	TRBD2	15	TGTGCCAGTAGGGGGAGGGCGGTCGTCACCGGGGAGCTGTTTTTT	CASRGRAVVTGELFF
TRBJ2-4	few	TRBV6-5	NA	14	TGTGCCAGCAGACCCACAGGGGCCAAAAACATTCAGTACTTC	CASRPTGAKNIQYF
TRBJ1-4	NA	TRBV5-4	TRBD1	12	TGTGCCAGCAGCTGGGACAGCCAAAAACTGTTTTTT	CASSWDSQKLFF
TRBJ1-5	NA	TRBV5-1	TRBD1	15	TGCGCCAGCAGCCCTGGAGGGACAGGGAATCAGCCCCAGCATTTT	CASSPGGTGNQPQHF
TRBJ2-2	NA	TRBV5-1	TRBD1	14	TGCGCCAGCACCGACCTAGGGGGCCCCGGGGAGCTGTTTTTT	CASTDLGGPGELFF
TRBJ2-7	NA	TRBV7-2	NA	14	TGTGCCAGCAGCTTATTAGACTCAAGAGGGGAGCAGTACTTC	CASSLLDSRGEQYF
TRBJ1-1	once	TRBV5-1	NA	17	TGCGCCAGCAGCTTGCTCCCACAGGGATCCCCCCAAATGATAGCTTTCTTT	CASSLLPQGSPQMIAFF
TRBJ1-2	few	TRBV6-5	NA	14	TGTGCCAGCCTCCAGGGCGGGGGCGCGGTCGGCTACACCTTC	CASLQGGGAVGYTF
TRBJ2-5	NA	TRBV11-2	TRBD2	18	TGTGCCAGCAGCTTAACTGCAGAGGGACTAGCGGGAAAAGAGACCCAGTACTTC	CASSLTAEGLAGKETQYF
TRBJ1-2	NA	TRBV29-1	TRBD1	13	TGCAGCGTCCAACTTGACAGGGTGGGGGGCTACACCTTC	CSVQLDRVGGYTF
TRBJ2-7	NA	TRBV5-3	TRBD1	16	TGTGCCAGAAGCTTTCTCCTGGGACAGGGTGTTGACGAGCAGTACTTC	CARSFLLGQGVDEQYF
TRBJ1-1	few	TRBV2	TRBD1	14	TGTGCCAGCAGTGCGACAGGGAGGAGGACTGAAGCTTTCTTT	CASSATGRRTEAFF
TRBJ1-2	NA	TRBV5-1	TRBD1	14	TGCGCCAGCAGCTGGACAGGCGAATATTATGGCTACACCTTC	CASSWTGEYYGYTF
TRBJ2-7	NA	TRBV10-3	TRBD1	15	TGTGCCATCAGAACAGGGGCTACCGAGTCCTACGAGCAGTACTTC	CAIRTGATESYEQYF
TRBJ1-1	NA	TRBV11-2	NA	15	TGTGCCAGCAGCTTTGCATTTGGACAGAACACTGAAGCTTTCTTT	CASSFAFGQNTEAFF
TRBJ1-1	few	TRBV2	NA	14	TGTGCCAGCAGTGAAGAGACAGTGAACACTGAAGCTTTCTTT	CASSEETVNTEAFF
TRBJ1-1	NA	TRBV29-1	NA	13	TGCAGCGTTCGCCGGGGAGGTACCACTGAAGCTTTCTTT	CSVRRGGTTEAFF
TRBJ1-4	NA	TRBV15	TRBD1	15	TGTGCCACCAGCGGACAGGGGAGATTCGAGGAAAAACTGTTTTTT	CATSGQGRFEEKLFF
TRBJ1-1	NA	TRBV7-9	NA	13	TGTGCCAGCAGCTTAATCACGTTAGCTGAAGCTTTCTTT	CASSLITLAEAFF
TRBJ2-5	NA	TRBV15	NA	13	TGTGCCACCAGCAGGTCGGGGGTGGAGACCCAGTACTTC	CATSRSGVETQYF
TRBJ1-2	NA	TRBV6-5	NA	13	TGTGCCAGCAGCTATGACAGTAACTATGGCTACACCTTC	CASSYDSNYGYTF
TRBJ1-3	NA	TRBV18	NA	13	TGTGCCACCGGGTCCGGGAGTAGAAACACCATATATTTT	CATGSGSRNTIYF
TRBJ1-1	NA	TRBV28	NA	11	TGTGCCAGCGTATCGAACACTGAAGCTTTCTTT	CASVSNTEAFF
TRBJ2-5	NA	TRBV5-1	TRBD1	16	TGCGCCAGCAGCCACCCCCTCGGGACAGGAGGAGAGACCCAGTACTTC	CASSHPLGTGGETQYF
TRBJ2-5	NA	TRBV7-8	TRBD1	15	TGTGCCAGCAGCTTAGGGGGACAGGGTCAAGAGACCCAGTACTTC	CASSLGGQGQETQYF
TRBJ2-4	NA	TRBV7-2	NA	13	TGTGCCAGCAGCTTATTTCGGATGACTTATATTACTTTC	CASSLFRMTYITF
TRBJ1-1	NA	TRBV28	NA	17	TGTGCCAGCAGGGGGGAGGAGGATAGGAAGCTGAACACTGAAGCTTTCTTT	CASRGEEDRKLNTEAFF
TRBJ2-4	NA	TRBV7-2	TRBD1	18	TGTGCCAGCAGCTACCACGGGACAGGGGCGATAGCCAAAAACATTCAGTACTTC	CASSYHGTGAIAKNIQYF
TRBJ2-7	NA	TRBV28	TRBD2	13	TGTGCCAGCAGTTTATCGGGGGGCTACGAGCAGTACTTC	CASSLSGGYEQYF
TRBJ1-1	NA	TRBV7-3	TRBD1	14	TGTGCCAGCAGCCCGGGACAGGGCCACACTGAAGCTTTCTTT	CASSPGQGHTEAFF
TRBJ1-1	NA	TRBV27	NA	13	TGTGCCAGCAGTCCCAGTGTGGTAGCCGAAGCTTTCTTT	CASSPSVVAEAFF
TRBJ1-5	NA	TRBV18	NA	15	TGTGCCAGCTCTCAGGGGCAGGGAAGCAATCAGCCCCAGCATTTT	CASSQGQGSNQPQHF
TRBJ1-2	NA	TRBV7-2	NA	16	TGTGCCAGCAGCTTAAGTCCCGGGGGACGGCCCTATGGCTACACCTTC	CASSLSPGGRPYGYTF
TRBJ2-7	few	TRBV4-2	NA	14	TGTGCCAGCAGCCAAGAACTAGTCTCTTACGAGCAGTACTTC	CASSQELVSYEQYF
TRBJ2-7	NA	TRBV28	TRBD1	15	TGTGCCAGCAGACCTTCAGGGGGCAGGACCTACGAGCAGTACTTC	CASRPSGGRTYEQYF
TRBJ1-2	few	TRBV13	TRBD1	16	TGTGCCAGCAGCCTGTCGGGGGGACAGGGAAACTATGGCTACACCTTC	CASSLSGGQGNYGYTF
TRBJ1-5	NA	TRBV2	TRBD1	13	TGTGCCAGCGGTGGGGACAGGGATCAGCCCCAGCATTTT	CASGGDRDQPQHF
TRBJ2-6	few	TRBV10-1	NA	15	TGCGCCAGCAGTGAGGGGGGGACTGGGGCCAACGTCCTGACTTTC	CASSEGGTGANVLTF
TRBJ1-5	few	TRBV5-8	TRBD1	16	TGTGCCAGCAGCCCAGGGACAGGGACTCGGGGGCAGCCCCAGCATTTT	CASSPGTGTRGQPQHF
TRBJ2-1	NA	TRBV11-3	NA	15	TGTGCCAGCAGCTTAGATGGGCTCTCCTACAATGAGCAGTTCTTC	CASSLDGLSYNEQFF
TRBJ1-6	NA	TRBV25-1	NA	14	TGTGCCAGCAGTGGCCAGGGCCTTAATTCACCCCTCCACTTT	CASSGQGLNSPLHF
TRBJ1-2	NA	TRBV13	NA	16	TGTGCCAGCAGCTCCACCGACCGGAGGGCTAACTATGGCTACACCTTC	CASSSTDRRANYGYTF
TRBJ1-5	few	TRBV2	NA	13	TGTGCCAGCAGTACAGAGAGCAATCAGCCCCAGCATTTT	CASSTESNQPQHF
TRBJ1-5	NA	TRBV20-1	NA	14	TGCAGTGCTAGTGGACATGGACTAGATCAGCCCCAGCATTTT	CSASGHGLDQPQHF
TRBJ1-2	once	TRBV5-8	TRBD1	13	TGTGCCAGCGCAGACAGGGCTAACTATGGCTACACCTTC	CASADRANYGYTF
TRBJ2-5	NA	TRBV6-5	NA	13	TGTGCCAGCAGCCCCGAAGGGGTAAGGGGCCAGTACTTC	CASSPEGVRGQYF
TRBJ1-5	NA	TRBV19	NA	15	TGTGCCAGTAGTATAGGAGGATTTAGCAATCAGCCCCAGCATTTT	CASSIGGFSNQPQHF
TRBJ2-1	once	TRBV7-3	TRBD2	14	TGTGCCAGCAGCCTCGGCCACGGCGGGGGAGAGCAGTTCTTC	CASSLGHGGGEQFF
TRBJ1-4	NA	TRBV5-1	NA	15	TGCGCCAGCAGTTATGGACATGCAACTAATGAAAAACTGTTTTTT	CASSYGHATNEKLFF
TRBJ2-3	few	TRBV7-9	NA	13	TGTGCCAGCTCTAGGGGGAAATCAGATACGCAGTATTTT	CASSRGKSDTQYF
TRBJ2-7	NA	TRBV6-5	TRBD2	16	TGTGCCAGCAGTTCGCCGTCCGGGACTAGCGGCTACGAGCAGTACTTC	CASSSPSGTSGYEQYF
TRBJ2-1	NA	TRBV5-4	TRBD2	14	TGTGCCAGCAGCTTGGAACTAGCGCTCAATGAGCAGTTCTTC	CASSLELALNEQFF
TRBJ2-1	few	TRBV5-4	NA	15	TGTGCCAGCAGCTCGGGGGCGGGGGAGTACAATGAGCAGTTCTTC	CASSSGAGEYNEQFF
TRBJ1-4	once	TRBV9	NA	14	TGTGCCAGCAGCGGGACAGCAACTAATGAAAAACTGTTTTTT	CASSGTATNEKLFF
TRBJ2-4	NA	TRBV7-2	TRBD2	16	TGTGCCAGCAGCTTACGGCGGGAGGGCGGGAAAAACATTCAGTACTTC	CASSLRREGGKNIQYF